The source of this TCR beta chain is a study of PD-1 blockade in mismatch repair-deficient tumors. Some clones are missing from TCRdb's copy, which holds only in-frame ones; the method was immunoSEQ multiplex PCR. The repertoire consists of roughly 84,000 clones, with over 70% occurring once and the leading ten covering around 2.6%. Germline V lookup: CDR1 LGHNA, CDR2 YNFKEQ. This CDR3 comprises 15 residues. The germline V and J ends were trimmed by 1 base and 5 bases, with 12 bases remaining between them. This receptor was obtained from an adult with mismatch repair-deficient cancer. Sequences were derived from peripheral blood, sampled 12 weeks after starting pembrolizumab. The chain joins TRBV4-2 to TRBJ1-5, with D hard to call. The CDR3 protein is CASSQVQGRDQPQHF. CDR3 nucleotide sequence: TGTGCCAGCAGCCAAGTTCAAGGGCGCGATCAGCCCCAGCATTTT.